This TCR beta chain was found in a study of blood T cell repertoires in COVID-19. Trimming shortened V by 0 bases and J by 0 bases, and 12 bases separated the two germline ends. The CDR3 contains 17 residues. The germline V gene has CDR1 LGHNA and CDR2 YNFKEQ. TCRdb keeps only in-frame clones here, not all; method: immunoSEQ multiplex PCR. Here the sample spans about 230,000 clones, 86% being singletons. The sequencing sample was made of peripheral blood. The receptor was isolated from a middle-aged man with COVID-19, enrolled during active disease. The chain combines TRBV4-2 with TRBJ2-4; weak D call: TRBD2 (5 bases). The CDR3 protein is CASSQEFRGLAKNIQYF. CDR3 bases: TGTGCCAGCAGCCAAGAATTTCGCGGGCTAGCCAAAAACATTCAGTACTTC.